Given below is one T cell receptor (beta chain) in context. Its specificity is unknown. 13 Jbeta primers and 60 Vbeta primers were used for the PCR. Only in-frame clones appear in the TCRdb table, and some are missing; sequencing was by immunoSEQ multiplex PCR. This sample has about 120,000 clones; approximately 74% occur once, and the top ten carry around a tenth. Germline V gene sequence: CDR1 LNHDA, CDR2 SQIVND (reference sequence). Trimming cost V 5 bases and J 1 base, with 14 bases left between them. This CDR3 is built from 15 residues. The data were obtained in a study of cytomegalovirus exposure and HLA in healthy donors. Overall study findings and caveats: Per a later analysis, approximately 16,000 TCR beta sequences showed association with HLA alleles at 0.05 false discovery rate. Trimming of TCR beta V- and J-genes showed a link, identified in a later analysis, to a missense DCLRE1C variant. Common viral pathogens (according to a later analysis) appeared linked to several of the most significant clusters.

The clonotype originates from a woman aged 50 to 60 in good health and CMV-seropositive. Sequenced sample: PBMCs. V gene TRBV19 combines with J gene TRBJ1-1, with a possible D match to TRBD1 (6 bases). The CDR3 bases are TGTGCCAGTAGTCTGCCAGGGGCTTCGAACACTGAAGCTTTCTTT. Protein product: CASSLPGASNTEAFF.